This T cell receptor (beta chain) originates from a study of beta chain features in type 1 diabetes. Overall study findings and caveats: Shorter TCRB CDR3s, moderately but significantly so, marked every one of the four CD4+ subsets in Type 1 diabetes patients. Possibly, sequencing cDNA over-represented cells that had high TCR expression levels. Lower insertion and higher deletion counts appeared at VDJ junctions in type 1 diabetes patients.

The study reverse transcribed the entire isolated RNA, so it sequenced expressed TCRB transcripts. TCRdb's copy holds only in-frame clones and misses some; the assay was immunoSEQ multiplex PCR. This sample yields about 120,000 clones, of which roughly 15% are seen a single time; roughly 2.5% belongs to the top ten. The sample holds a few counts of this clone. The antigen is not known. Every single donor gave one heparinised blood draw, and these averaged roughly 100 mL. By way of CD45RO/CCR7/CD25/CD127/CD95/CD27, the CD4+ regulatory, stem cell-like memory, central memory and naive cells were sorted. The sample consisted of central memory CD4+ T cells from blood. The TCR sequence derives from a man under 40 with type 1 diabetes.

The CDR3 region is CSGLDSLLNNEQFF. CDR3 sequence (DNA): TGCAGCGGGTTAGACAGCCTCCTCAACAATGAGCAGTTCTTC. The chain has TRBV29-1 and TRBJ2-1; a weak D match, TRBD1 (5 bases). Per germline, CDR1 SQVTM and CDR2 ANQGSEA. V shed 7 bases and J shed 5 bases, with 18 bases lying between them. There are 14 residues in the CDR3.